These T cell receptor beta chains were read from a single sample in a study of T-cell memory formation after mild COVID-19. TCRdb used MiXCR to reprocess the 5' RACE reads, holding one entry per CDR3 protein. The sample has some 310,000 distinct CDR3 sequences, 20% to 25% seen once. The sequencing input was PBMCs or a T cell subset sorted from them (not recorded which). These receptors all come from a man aged 18 to 30 who had mild COVID-19 (a few samples of this study predate the infection). Cell type and time point are not known. Each CDR3 is given without its conserved first and last residue. Each record gives: CDR3 protein, V gene.

CDR3 protein: ASRPTGGSYGYT; V gene: TRBV12-3/TRBV12-4
CDR3 protein: ASSPTSHSGNTIY; V gene: TRBV27
CDR3 protein: ASSLGVAPEGYEQY; V gene: TRBV5-1
CDR3 protein: ASSQYWDSGGLDNEQF; V gene: TRBV4-2
CDR3 protein: ASSQDTAYGYT; V gene: TRBV14
CDR3 protein: ASSSTYDGTRGYT; V gene: TRBV5-1
CDR3 protein: ASSLTGTRETQY; V gene: TRBV5-6
CDR3 protein: ASSPSTGNQPQH; V gene: TRBV7-9
CDR3 protein: ASSLFSDTNYGYT; V gene: TRBV5-1
CDR3 protein: AITPQGNYGYT; V gene: TRBV10-3
CDR3 protein: ASSLRYPGTGNTGELF; V gene: TRBV6-5
CDR3 protein: SDGRTGRSYNEQF; V gene: TRBV20-1
CDR3 protein: ASSWGDYEQY; V gene: TRBV7-9
CDR3 protein: ATSPGLEETQY; V gene: TRBV24-1
CDR3 protein: ASSPTSGGRNEQF; V gene: TRBV19
CDR3 protein: ASSLSSVGGATGELF; V gene: TRBV7-2
CDR3 protein: ASSDGPLGNTIY; V gene: TRBV7-9
CDR3 protein: ASSLGSGAKNIQY; V gene: TRBV5-1
CDR3 protein: ASSLEAEAF; V gene: TRBV5-1
CDR3 protein: ASSSGQGNTEAF; V gene: TRBV5-1
CDR3 protein: SVEGGTIPQQTQY; V gene: TRBV29-1
CDR3 protein: ASSPNPGVNTEAF; V gene: TRBV4-1
CDR3 protein: ASSKRTGNTEAF; V gene: TRBV9
CDR3 protein: ASSQVRAGGDGSPLH; V gene: TRBV4-1
CDR3 protein: ASSLLGPYNEQF; V gene: TRBV7-6
CDR3 protein: ASLNPGQPYEQY; V gene: TRBV28
CDR3 protein: ASSQGGEAF; V gene: TRBV4-2
CDR3 protein: SVSDGNYGYT; V gene: TRBV20-1
CDR3 protein: ASVYMDTQY; V gene: TRBV6-2/TRBV6-3
CDR3 protein: SASRVPHPDTQY; V gene: TRBV20-1
CDR3 protein: ASSQVAGRGNTIY; V gene: TRBV7-2
CDR3 protein: ASSPRMDQGGYGYT; V gene: TRBV5-1
CDR3 protein: ASSRQQGNTEAF; V gene: TRBV3-1
CDR3 protein: ASSSEGAGITSGANVLT; V gene: TRBV7-2
CDR3 protein: SASLAGITGELF; V gene: TRBV20-1
CDR3 protein: ASSVAVPGPNTEAF; V gene: TRBV9
CDR3 protein: ASSWTGAVETQY; V gene: TRBV5-1
CDR3 protein: ASSLDYSQPQH; V gene: TRBV11-2
CDR3 protein: ASSYGGKNIQY; V gene: TRBV6-2/TRBV6-3
CDR3 protein: ASSARGGPETQY; V gene: TRBV9
CDR3 protein: ASRGSGSKVAF; V gene: TRBV6-5
CDR3 protein: SANPQLNTEAF; V gene: TRBV29-1
CDR3 protein: ASSLGGSSYNEQF; V gene: TRBV5-1
CDR3 protein: ASSVYQETQY; V gene: TRBV7-2
CDR3 protein: ASSFIGDNSPLH; V gene: TRBV27
CDR3 protein: SAGGQGFDSPLH; V gene: TRBV20-1
CDR3 protein: ASSLLGSDTQY; V gene: TRBV7-2
CDR3 protein: ASNGGYQETQY; V gene: TRBV2
CDR3 protein: ASSQVGQGLYSPLH; V gene: TRBV4-2
CDR3 protein: ASSPGGTQETQY; V gene: TRBV11-2
CDR3 protein: ASSLYGQENNEQF; V gene: TRBV5-1
CDR3 protein: ASYRSLNTEAF; V gene: TRBV6-2/TRBV6-3
CDR3 protein: ATSDMNQPQH; V gene: TRBV24-1
CDR3 protein: ASSRGQGDQPQH; V gene: TRBV5-6